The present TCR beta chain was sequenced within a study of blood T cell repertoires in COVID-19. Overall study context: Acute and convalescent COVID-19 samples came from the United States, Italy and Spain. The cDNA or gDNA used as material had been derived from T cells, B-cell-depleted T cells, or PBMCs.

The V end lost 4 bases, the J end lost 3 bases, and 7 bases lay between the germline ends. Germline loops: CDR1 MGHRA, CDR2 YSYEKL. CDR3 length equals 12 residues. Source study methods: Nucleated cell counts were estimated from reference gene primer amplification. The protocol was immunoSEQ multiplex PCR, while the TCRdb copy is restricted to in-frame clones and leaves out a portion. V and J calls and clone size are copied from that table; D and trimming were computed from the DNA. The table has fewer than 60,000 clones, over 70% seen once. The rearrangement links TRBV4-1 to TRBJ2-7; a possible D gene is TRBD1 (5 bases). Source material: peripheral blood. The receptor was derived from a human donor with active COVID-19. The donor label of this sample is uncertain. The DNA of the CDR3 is TGCGCCAGCAGCCTAGACAGCTACGAGCAGTACTTC. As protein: CASSLDSYEQYF.